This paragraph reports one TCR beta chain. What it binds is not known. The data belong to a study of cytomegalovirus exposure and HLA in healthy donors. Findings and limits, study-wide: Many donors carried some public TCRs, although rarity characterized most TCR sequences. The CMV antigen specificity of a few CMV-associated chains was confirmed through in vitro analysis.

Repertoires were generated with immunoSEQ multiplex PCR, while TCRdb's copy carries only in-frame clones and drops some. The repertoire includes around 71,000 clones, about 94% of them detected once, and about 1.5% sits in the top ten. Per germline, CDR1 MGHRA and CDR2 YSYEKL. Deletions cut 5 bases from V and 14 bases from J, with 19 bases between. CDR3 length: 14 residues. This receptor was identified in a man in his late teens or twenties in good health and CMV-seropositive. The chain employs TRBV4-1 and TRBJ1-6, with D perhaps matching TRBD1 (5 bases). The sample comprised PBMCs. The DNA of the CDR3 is TGCGCCAGCAGCTCCGGTGGTTCTCGGGGGACCCTCCACTTT. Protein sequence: CASSSGGSRGTLHF.